The 3 T cell receptor beta chains reported below all come from one sample, sequenced in a study of T cells in Graves' hyperthyroidism and ophthalmopathy. It was RNA transcripts that yielded the amplified TCR beta CDR3 regions. First-round RT-PCR of the TCR CDR3 relied on the HTBI primer set. A single record per CDR3 protein comes from TCRdb applying MiXCR to the multiplex PCR reads. The sample yields around 480,000 distinct CDR3 sequences, approximately 15% seen once. Specimen: blood. These receptor sequences come from a woman aged 18-29 years with Graves' hyperthyroidism.

The chain links TRBV5-5 to TRBJ1-1; D call uncertain. Germline V gene sequence: CDR1 SGHKS, CDR2 YYEKEE (reference sequence). The CDR3 is 14 residues long. The V end was cut by 4 bases, the J end by 4 bases, with 14 bases between. CDR3 loop: CASSPERGLTEAFF. DNA of the CDR3: TGTGCCAGCAGCCCGGAACGGGGTCTCACTGAAGCTTTCTTT.

This clonotype was counted many times. The chain carries TRBV27 and TRBJ1-6; D is unresolved. The CDR3 spans 17 residues. CDR1 and CDR2 from the germline V gene are MNHEY and SMNVEV (reference sequence). Trimming removed 6 bases at V and 6 bases at J, with 21 bases between. The chain's CDR3 is CASSPIRGGWINSPLHF. In DNA form, the CDR3 reads TGTGCCAGCAGCCCCATTCGGGGTGGATGGATTAATTCACCCCTCCACTTT.

This clonotype has at least ten counts. V usage is TRBV14 and J usage is TRBJ2-7, with 12 bases matching TRBD2. CDR3 length: 17 residues. J gave up 2 bases and V 3 bases, and 8 bases lay outside the gene matches. CDR1 is SGHDN and CDR2 is FVKESK in the germline V gene. The chain's CDR3 is CASSHRWTSGITYEQYF. CDR3 nucleotides: TGTGCCAGCAGCCACCGGTGGACTAGCGGGATTACCTACGAGCAGTACTTC.